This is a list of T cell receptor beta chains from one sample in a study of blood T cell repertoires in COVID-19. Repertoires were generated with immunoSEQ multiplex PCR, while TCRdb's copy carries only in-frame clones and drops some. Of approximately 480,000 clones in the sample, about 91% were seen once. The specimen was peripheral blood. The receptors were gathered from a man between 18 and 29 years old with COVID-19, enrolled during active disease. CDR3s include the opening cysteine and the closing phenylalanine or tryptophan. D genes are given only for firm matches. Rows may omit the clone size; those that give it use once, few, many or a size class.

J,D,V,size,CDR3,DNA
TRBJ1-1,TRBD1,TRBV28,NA,CASKSGDRGRAFF,TGTGCCAGCAAGTCCGGGGACAGGGGGAGAGCTTTCTTT
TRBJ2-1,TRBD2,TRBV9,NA,CASSFRTSGGRYNEQFF,TGTGCCAGCAGCTTCCGGACTAGCGGGGGGCGGTACAATGAGCAGTTCTTC
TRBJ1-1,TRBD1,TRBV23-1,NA,CANQGASFTEAFF,TGCGCCAACCAGGGGGCTAGCTTCACTGAAGCTTTCTTT
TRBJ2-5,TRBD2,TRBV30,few,CACLFLAAEETQYF,TGTGCCTGCTTATTTCTAGCGGCCGAAGAGACCCAGTACTTC
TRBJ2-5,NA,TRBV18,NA,CASSPGHLQETQYF,TGTGCCAGCTCACCAGGGCACCTCCAAGAGACCCAGTACTTC
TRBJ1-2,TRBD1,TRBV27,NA,CASVPFTDDRDYGYTF,TGTGCCAGCGTCCCCTTTACGGATGACAGGGACTATGGCTACACCTTC
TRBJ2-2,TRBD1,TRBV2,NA,CASGTGATGELFF,TGTGCCAGCGGGACAGGGGCCACCGGGGAGCTGTTTTTT
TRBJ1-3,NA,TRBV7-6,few,CASSSISPRAADSGNTIYF,TGTGCCAGCAGCTCGATTTCCCCCAGGGCGGCGGACTCTGGAAACACCATATATTTT
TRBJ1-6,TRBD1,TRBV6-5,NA,CASSRHDRESPLHF,TGTGCCAGCAGTCGCCACGACAGGGAATCACCCCTCCACTTT
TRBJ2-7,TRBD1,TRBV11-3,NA,CASSLSSTGGYEQYF,TGTGCCAGCAGCTTATCGTCCACAGGGGGCTACGAGCAGTACTTC
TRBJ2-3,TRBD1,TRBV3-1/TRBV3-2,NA,CASSLRRTGVFGTQYF,TGTGCCAGCAGCCTAAGGCGGACAGGGGTTTTCGGTACGCAGTATTTT
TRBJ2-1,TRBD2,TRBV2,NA,CASTGPAGGRHEQFF,TGTGCCAGCACCGGCCCGGCGGGAGGGAGACATGAGCAGTTCTTC
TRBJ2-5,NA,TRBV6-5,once,CASTTRGGIRTQYF,TGTGCCAGCACCACAAGAGGAGGAATTCGGACCCAGTACTTC
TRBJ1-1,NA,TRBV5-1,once,CASSLTEAGMNTEAFF,TGCGCCAGCAGCTTGACAGAGGCGGGCATGAACACTGAAGCTTTCTTT
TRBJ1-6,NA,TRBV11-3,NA,CASSRRVGSPTYNSPLHF,TGTGCCAGCAGCCGCCGGGTTGGGTCTCCTACTTATAATTCACCCCTCCACTTT
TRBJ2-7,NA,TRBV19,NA,CAVGRGSSYEQYF,TGTGCCGTTGGGAGGGGGAGCTCCTACGAGCAGTACTTC
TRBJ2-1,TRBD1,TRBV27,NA,CASSNARTGGLGEQFF,TGTGCCAGCAGCAACGCGCGGACAGGGGGATTAGGTGAGCAGTTCTTC
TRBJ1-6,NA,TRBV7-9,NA,CASSLDRFGSPLHF,TGTGCCAGCAGCCTAGACAGATTTGGTTCACCCCTCCACTTT
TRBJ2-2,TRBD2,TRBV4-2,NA,CASSQGGLAGANTGELFF,TGTGCCAGCAGCCAAGGGGGACTAGCGGGGGCGAACACCGGGGAGCTGTTTTTT
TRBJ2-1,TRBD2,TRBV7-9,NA,CASSPPGLAGHNEQFF,TGTGCCAGCAGCCCACCGGGACTAGCGGGTCATAATGAGCAGTTCTTC
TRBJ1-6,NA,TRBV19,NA,CASSNRQNSPLHF,TGTGCCAGTAGTAACCGACAAAATTCACCCCTCCACTTT
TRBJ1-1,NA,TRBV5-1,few,CASSLGYPRAPAEAFF,TGCGCCAGCAGCTTGGGCTACCCCAGGGCCCCCGCTGAAGCTTTCTTT
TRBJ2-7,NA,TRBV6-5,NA,CASAGASYEQYF,TGTGCCAGCGCGGGGGCCTCCTACGAGCAGTACTTC
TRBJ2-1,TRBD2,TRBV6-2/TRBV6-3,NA,CASSSGAGGHNEQFF,TGTGCCAGCAGTTCCGGAGCGGGAGGGCACAATGAGCAGTTCTTC
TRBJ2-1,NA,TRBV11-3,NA,CASSLRGSHDEQFF,TGTGCCAGCAGCTTACGGGGGAGTCATGATGAGCAGTTCTTC
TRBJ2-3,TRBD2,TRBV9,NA,CASSGAAGGPILGTDTQYF,TGTGCCAGCAGCGGAGCTGCGGGGGGGCCAATACTTGGCACAGATACGCAGTATTTT
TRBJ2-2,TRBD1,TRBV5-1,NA,CASSQRTGATNTGELFF,TGCGCCAGCAGCCAGAGGACAGGAGCAACGAACACCGGGGAGCTGTTTTTT
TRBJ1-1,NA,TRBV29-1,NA,CSAPGNTEAFF,TGCAGCGCACCGGGGAACACTGAAGCTTTCTTT
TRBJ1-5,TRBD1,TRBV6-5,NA,CASTLTGLNQPQHF,TGTGCCAGCACCTTGACAGGGCTTAATCAGCCCCAGCATTTT
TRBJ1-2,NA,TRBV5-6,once,CASSLVGDYGYTF,TGTGCCAGCAGCTTGGTAGGGGACTATGGCTACACCTTC
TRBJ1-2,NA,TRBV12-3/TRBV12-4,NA,CASTPWAVDGYTF,TGTGCCAGCACCCCCTGGGCAGTGGATGGCTACACCTTC
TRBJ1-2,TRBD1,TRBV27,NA,CASRKTGTGNYGYTF,TGTGCCAGCAGAAAAACCGGGACAGGGAACTATGGCTACACCTTC
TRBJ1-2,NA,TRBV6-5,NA,CASRAGVYGYTF,TGTGCCAGCAGAGCCGGGGTCTATGGCTACACCTTC
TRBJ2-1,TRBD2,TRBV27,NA,CASSPPGLAGGSSYNEQFF,TGTGCCAGCAGCCCGCCGGGACTAGCGGGAGGAAGCTCCTACAATGAGCAGTTCTTC
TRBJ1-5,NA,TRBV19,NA,CASSVRENQPQHF,TGTGCCAGTAGTGTCCGCGAAAATCAGCCCCAGCATTTT
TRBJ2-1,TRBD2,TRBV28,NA,CASSFSSGREFF,TGTGCCAGCAGTTTCTCTAGCGGGAGAGAGTTCTTC
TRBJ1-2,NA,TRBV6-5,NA,CASSPGGHYGYTF,TGTGCCAGCAGTCCCGGGGGGCACTATGGCTACACCTTC
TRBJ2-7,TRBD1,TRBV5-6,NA,CASSSTQTGGYEQYF,TGTGCCAGCAGCTCGACTCAGACAGGGGGCTACGAGCAGTACTTC
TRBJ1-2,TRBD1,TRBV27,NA,CASRGTGEGYGYTF,TGTGCCAGCAGGGGGACAGGGGAGGGCTATGGCTACACCTTC
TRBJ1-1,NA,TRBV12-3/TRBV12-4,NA,CASSLRNTEAFF,TGTGCCAGCAGTTTGAGGAACACTGAAGCTTTCTTT
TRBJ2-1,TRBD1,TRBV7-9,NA,CASSHRDRGRNEQFF,TGTGCCAGCAGCCACCGGGACAGGGGTCGGAATGAGCAGTTCTTC
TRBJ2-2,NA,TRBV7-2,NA,CASSLALASVTGELFF,TGTGCCAGCAGCTTAGCCCTAGCTTCGGTCACCGGGGAGCTGTTTTTT
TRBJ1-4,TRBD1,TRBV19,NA,CASRDRGLEKLFF,TGTGCCAGTCGGGACAGGGGATTGGAAAAACTGTTTTTT
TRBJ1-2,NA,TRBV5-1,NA,CASSPAGRGDGYTF,TGCGCCAGCAGCCCGGCAGGGAGGGGCGACGGCTACACCTTC
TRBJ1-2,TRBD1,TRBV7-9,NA,CASSTRDSYGYTF,TGTGCCAGCAGCACCCGGGACAGCTATGGCTACACCTTC
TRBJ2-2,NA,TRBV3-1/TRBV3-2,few,CASSPGTPNTGELFF,TGTGCCAGCAGTCCCGGGACTCCGAACACCGGGGAGCTGTTTTTT
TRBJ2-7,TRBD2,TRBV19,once,CASSILRGEYEQYF,TGTGCCAGTAGTATATTACGGGGGGAGTACGAGCAGTACTTC
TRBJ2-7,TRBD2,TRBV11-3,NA,CASSLEGREPSYEQYF,TGTGCCAGCAGCTTAGAGGGGCGGGAGCCCTCCTACGAGCAGTACTTC
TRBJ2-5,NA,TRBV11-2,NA,CASSKPGETQYF,TGTGCCAGCAGCAAACCAGGGGAGACCCAGTACTTC
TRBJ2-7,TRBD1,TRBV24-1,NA,CATSDTGTGAYEQYF,TGTGCCACCAGTGATACCGGGACAGGGGCCTACGAGCAGTACTTC
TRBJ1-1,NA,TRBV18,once,CASSPRSGGDAEAFF,TGTGCCAGCTCACCCCGCTCCGGGGGGGATGCTGAAGCTTTCTTT
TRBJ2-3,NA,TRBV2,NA,CASSTSSPSTDTQYF,TGTGCCAGCAGTACTAGCAGCCCTAGCACAGATACGCAGTATTTT
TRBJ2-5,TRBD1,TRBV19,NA,CASSKQGLGETQYF,TGTGCCAGTAGTAAACAGGGGCTGGGAGAGACCCAGTACTTC
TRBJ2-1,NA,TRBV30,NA,CAWSDLGGTEQFF,TGTGCCTGGAGTGACCTAGGAGGGACTGAGCAGTTCTTC
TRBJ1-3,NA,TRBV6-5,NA,CASIPDSGNTIYF,TGTGCCAGCATACCAGACTCTGGAAACACCATATATTTT